Following are 20 T cell receptor beta chains from one sample sequenced in a study of shared clonotypes between healthy human individuals. Clones were read by immunoSEQ multiplex PCR, and TCRdb kept only the in-frame ones, dropping some. The table has about 320,000 clones, roughly 87% seen once. What was sequenced was memory CD8+ T cells sorted from blood. Documented subset: CD45RO+ cells pooled with CCR7-negative TemRA cells. The receptors were sampled from a young man in good health.

This sequence joins TRBV7-9 and TRBJ1-1, with D perhaps matching TRBD1 (5 bases). The CDR3 runs 15 residues. Deletions cut 1 base from V and 3 bases from J, with 12 bases between. CDR1 is SEHNR, CDR2 FQNEAQ, per germline (reference sequence). CDR3 coding DNA: TGTGCCAGCAGCTTAGATCGAGGAGGGGACACTGAAGCTTTCTTT. Translated: CASSLDRGGDTEAFF.

The V gene is TRBV2, the J gene TRBJ2-7; a possible D gene is TRBD1 (5 bases). The germline V and J ends were trimmed by 8 bases and 4 bases, with 9 bases remaining between them. Germline loops: CDR1 SNHLY, CDR2 FYNNEI. This CDR3 is built from 11 residues. DNA for the CDR3: TGTGCCAGCGGCAGGGAATACGAGCAGTACTTC. Its translation is CASGREYEQYF.

This chain uses TRBV27 with TRBJ2-7; 9 bases fit TRBD1. Looked up from germline, CDR1 is MNHEY and CDR2 is SMNVEV (reference sequence). The CDR3 loop spans 15 amino acids. J gave up 4 bases and V 6 bases, and 10 bases lay outside the gene matches. The CDR3 loop is CASRGTGTGLYEQYF. In DNA, the CDR3 is TGTGCCAGCAGGGGGACCGGGACAGGGTTATACGAGCAGTACTTC.

The rearrangement joins TRBV5-6 to TRBJ2-7; the match to TRBD2 covers 8 bases. This CDR3 has 15 amino acids. Germline-derived CDR1 and CDR2 are SGHDT and YYEEEE. J gave up 0 bases and V 1 base, and 3 bases lay outside the gene matches. The CDR3 DNA is TGTGCCAGCAGCTTGTATAGCGGGATCTCCTACGAGCAGTACTTC. Protein: CASSLYSGISYEQYF.

The chain uses TRBV27 and TRBJ1-1; possibly TRBD1 for D (5 bases). Per the germline V gene, CDR1 is MNHEY and CDR2 is SMNVEV (reference sequence). With 6 bases removed from V and 0 bases from J, the gap between germline ends came to 17 bases. This CDR3 is 16 amino acids long. CDR3 sequence: CASRRDVRLLNTEAFF. In DNA form, the CDR3 reads TGTGCCAGCAGGCGGGACGTCCGTCTTCTGAACACTGAAGCTTTCTTT.

The chain joins TRBV7-6 to TRBJ2-3; D unclear. Germline lookup yields CDR1 SGHVS and CDR2 FNYEAQ. The CDR3 loop spans 14 amino acids. V was pared by 5 bases and J by 2 bases, with 11 bases between. The CDR3 protein is CASSPGRPTDTQYF. The CDR3 nucleotides read TGTGCCAGCAGCCCTGGACGGCCCACAGATACGCAGTATTTT. The entire variable domain, with the rest obtained from reference TRBV7-6 and TRBJ2-3, is as follows: GAGVSQSPRYKVTKRGQDVALRCDPISGHVSLYWYRQALGQGPEFLTYFNYEAQQDKSGLPNDRFSAERPEGSISTLTIQRTEQRDSAMYRCASSPGRPTDTQYFGPGTRLTVL.

CDR3 amino acids: CASSLSSGTEAFF. CDR3 nucleotides: TGCGCCAGCAGCCTCTCTAGCGGGACTGAAGCTTTCTTT. V usage is TRBV4-1 and J usage is TRBJ1-1; D remains unclear. Germline CDR1 reads MGHRA; CDR2 reads YSYEKL. The CDR3 is 13 amino acids. V gave up 4 bases and J gave up 5 bases, with 11 bases separating them.

This sequence joins TRBV25-1 and TRBJ1-1, with D unclear. Deletions cut 7 bases from V and 10 bases from J, with 19 bases between. The CDR3 has 13 amino acids. Germline CDR1 and CDR2: MGHDK and SYGVNS. The CDR3 coding sequence is TGTGCCAGCACCGAGTCAGGAACGGGTCGAGCTTTCTTT. Its protein is CASTESGTGRAFF.

This clone has a single count. J is TRBJ1-1 and V is TRBV7-8; weak D call: TRBD1 (6 bases). This CDR3 is built from 15 residues. V lost 4 bases to trimming and J lost 0 bases, with 12 bases between them. The germline V gene encodes CDR1 SGHVS and CDR2 FQNEAQ. This CDR3 is CASSSSGTLNTEAFF. In nucleotides, the CDR3 is TGTGCCAGCAGCTCTTCCGGGACACTGAACACTGAAGCTTTCTTT.

About this clone itself: In the same sample, other DNA sequences code for this CDR3. The chain employs TRBV4-2 and TRBJ2-7; TRBD2 agrees at 7 bases. Unmatched junction bases numbered 0, after V lost 4 bases and J lost 3 bases. CDR1 and CDR2 from the germline V gene are LGHNA and YNFKEQ. CDR3 size: 12 residues. CDR3 sequence: CASSPGGYEQYF. Written as DNA, the CDR3 is TGTGCCAGCAGCCCGGGAGGCTACGAGCAGTACTTC.

The rearrangement uses TRBV9 and TRBJ2-5, with D perhaps being TRBD1 or TRBD2 (5 bases each). Trimming cost V 0 bases and J 2 bases, with 11 bases left between them. The CDR3 has 15 residues. Germline CDR1 is SGDLS and CDR2 is YYNGEE. CDR3 nucleotides: TGTGCCAGCAGCGTAGAGGACACGGGGCAAGAGACCCAGTACTTC. Amino acid sequence: CASSVEDTGQETQYF.

The J gene is TRBJ1-5, the V gene TRBV7-8; D remains ambiguous. V was clipped by 8 bases and J by 5 bases, with 10 bases between them. The CDR3 extends over 12 amino acids. Germline lookup yields CDR1 SGHVS and CDR2 FQNEAQ. CDR3 sequence reads: CASSLDDQPQHF. Here the CDR3 DNA reads TGTGCCAGCTCGCTGGACGATCAGCCCCAGCATTTT.

About this clone itself: The sample contains more than one DNA sequence encoding this CDR3. The J gene is TRBJ2-7, the V gene TRBV27; D could derive from TRBD1 or TRBD2 (5 bases each). CDR1 is MNHEY and CDR2 is SMNVEV in the germline V gene (reference sequence). The CDR3 is made up of 13 amino acids. Trimming took off 4 bases at V and 2 bases at J, with 9 bases between the two ends. CDR3 coding DNA: TGTGCCAGCAGTTCTCAGGGAGCCTACGAGCAGTACTTC. Protein sequence: CASSSQGAYEQYF.

This chain connects TRBV28 to TRBJ2-7, with no clear D. Trimming left V 7 bases short and J 0 bases short, with 10 bases between. This CDR3 is built from 13 residues. Looked up from germline, CDR1 is MDHEN and CDR2 is SYDVKM. The CDR3 loop is CASIDSFSYEQYF. CDR3 sequence (DNA): TGTGCCAGCATCGACTCTTTCTCCTACGAGCAGTACTTC.

V gene TRBV27 combines with J gene TRBJ2-7, with 9 positions matching TRBD1. The germline CDR1 and CDR2 sequences are MNHEY and SMNVEV (reference sequence). V trimming: 4 bases; J trimming: 3 bases; junction bases outside the gene matches: 7. This CDR3 is 15 amino acids long. CDR3 residues: CASSSPGTGIYEQYF. The CDR3 DNA is TGTGCCAGCAGTTCTCCCGGGACAGGGATCTACGAGCAGTACTTC.

The chain couples TRBV14 to TRBJ2-4, with no clear D. The germline V gene encodes CDR1 SGHDN and CDR2 FVKESK. The CDR3 totals 11 residues. The germline V and J ends were trimmed by 1 base and 8 bases, with 3 bases remaining between them. The CDR3 protein is CASSQGDIQYF. The CDR3 DNA reads as TGTGCCAGCAGCCAAGGCGACATTCAGTACTTC.

The chain joins TRBV28 to TRBJ1-1, with 10 bases that match TRBD1. The CDR3 spans 16 residues. Germline V lookup: CDR1 MDHEN, CDR2 SYDVKM. V was clipped by 7 bases and J by 7 bases; unmatched bases: 15. The CDR3 is CASIFVYRGQGGEAFF. CDR3 coding DNA: TGTGCCAGCATTTTCGTTTACCGCGGACAGGGGGGTGAAGCTTTCTTT.

This sequence joins TRBV4-1 and TRBJ2-7, with 9 bases aligning to TRBD2. The CDR3 covers 13 residues. V gave up 4 bases and J gave up 6 bases; unmatched junction bases: 4. CDR1 and CDR2 (germline): MGHRA, YSYEKL. CDR3 nucleotide sequence: TGCGCCAGCAGCCTGGGACTAGCCCTCGAGCAGTACTTC. Residues: CASSLGLALEQYF.

V gene TRBV6-5 combines with J gene TRBJ2-5; D is uncertain. Trimming pared 5 bases from V and 2 bases from J, leaving 15 bases between. The CDR3 is made up of 15 amino acids. CDR1 is MNHEY and CDR2 is SVGAGI in the germline V gene. CDR3 sequence reads: CASSQSYSLQETQYF. CDR3 DNA sequence: TGTGCCAGCAGTCAATCTTATAGCCTACAAGAGACCCAGTACTTC.

This chain joins TRBV19 and TRBJ2-3; D unclear. The CDR3 has 13 amino acids. V lost 6 bases to trimming and J lost 6 bases, with 13 bases between them. CDR1 and CDR2 (germline): LNHDA, SQIVND (reference sequence). CDR3 bases: TGTGCCAGTAGCTTCAACCTAGGGGATACGCAGTATTTT. This translates into CASSFNLGDTQYF.